This is a list of T cell receptor beta chains from one sample in a study of blood T cell repertoires in COVID-19. The protocol was immunoSEQ multiplex PCR, while the TCRdb copy is restricted to in-frame clones and leaves out a portion. The profile covers about 160,000 clones, with roughly 84% appearing a single time and more than 7% taken by the ten largest. The specimen sequenced was peripheral blood. The receptors derive from a woman at least 80 years old with active or convalescent COVID-19. Each CDR3 is given with its conserved first and last residue. The order of the fields is V gene, D gene, J gene, clone size, CDR3 protein. The D gene is left open where the match is weak. Clone sizes are given selectively: once, few, many, or a class where the clone is expanded.

V: TRBV5-1; D: .; J: TRBJ2-2; size: few; CDR3: CASSFRQTGELFF
V: TRBV19; D: TRBD1; J: TRBJ2-5; size: .; CDR3: CASSGAGGAGKTQYF
V: TRBV9; D: .; J: TRBJ1-4; size: .; CDR3: CASSVVAGANEKLFF
V: TRBV5-6; D: TRBD1; J: TRBJ2-4; size: few; CDR3: CASSRQTGSKGNIQYF
V: TRBV7-8; D: TRBD1; J: TRBJ1-2; size: .; CDR3: CASSLGQGYNYGYTF
V: TRBV19; D: .; J: TRBJ2-7; size: .; CDR3: CASSMSRGYEQYF
V: TRBV4-1; D: .; J: TRBJ2-1; size: once; CDR3: CASSQDQGGSYNEQFF
V: TRBV6-2/TRBV6-3; D: .; J: TRBJ1-5; size: .; CDR3: CASSSTRGRDQPQHF
V: TRBV7-2; D: TRBD1; J: TRBJ2-7; size: .; CDR3: CASSLEGGRRVGF
V: TRBV9; D: .; J: TRBJ2-3; size: .; CDR3: CASSGGAAFNTQYF
V: TRBV5-4; D: TRBD1; J: TRBJ1-2; size: .; CDR3: CASSPGQGAGGYTF
V: TRBV10-2; D: .; J: TRBJ1-6; size: .; CDR3: CASSEGAEDNSPLHF
V: TRBV30; D: .; J: TRBJ2-7; size: .; CDR3: CAWRGGTYEQYF
V: TRBV25-1; D: .; J: TRBJ1-1; size: once; CDR3: CASSENRDGTEAFF
V: TRBV7-2; D: TRBD2; J: TRBJ2-3; size: few; CDR3: CASSPLAGLEDTQYF
V: TRBV5-6; D: .; J: TRBJ1-3; size: .; CDR3: CASTARGGNTIYF
V: TRBV6-2/TRBV6-3; D: .; J: TRBJ1-1; size: .; CDR3: CASSYLEDNTEAFF
V: TRBV6-5; D: TRBD2; J: TRBJ2-1; size: .; CDR3: CASSNGRGALNEQFF
V: TRBV2; D: .; J: TRBJ2-3; size: .; CDR3: CASSRRGPTDTQYF
V: TRBV2; D: TRBD2; J: TRBJ2-1; size: .; CDR3: CASTPGLAWGQFF
V: TRBV7-8; D: .; J: TRBJ2-7; size: .; CDR3: CASSIGVNSYEQYF
V: TRBV7-9; D: .; J: TRBJ1-2; size: .; CDR3: CASSQGTKANYGYTF
V: TRBV4-3; D: TRBD2; J: TRBJ2-1; size: .; CDR3: CASSQAAGGHNEQFF
V: TRBV6-5; D: .; J: TRBJ1-1; size: .; CDR3: CASSLSRVVTEAFF
V: TRBV7-7; D: .; J: TRBJ2-1; size: .; CDR3: CASSLGVMGGNEQFF
V: TRBV10-3; D: .; J: TRBJ2-3; size: .; CDR3: CAISAGLVQTDTQYF
V: TRBV7-2; D: .; J: TRBJ1-2; size: once; CDR3: CASSLVVQPNYGYTF
V: TRBV6-2/TRBV6-3; D: TRBD1; J: TRBJ1-5; size: .; CDR3: CASSLHRGDSNQPQHF
V: TRBV18; D: TRBD1; J: TRBJ2-7; size: once; CDR3: CASSPPGQGTHEQYF
V: TRBV6-5; D: .; J: TRBJ1-5; size: .; CDR3: CASSHDSNQPQHF
V: TRBV19; D: .; J: TRBJ1-4; size: .; CDR3: CASSPDPFREEKLFF
V: TRBV7-2; D: .; J: TRBJ1-6; size: .; CDR3: CASSLLQGNSPLHF
V: TRBV6-5; D: TRBD2; J: TRBJ2-1; size: .; CDR3: CASSYSTWGGVNEQFF
V: TRBV11-2; D: TRBD1; J: TRBJ1-2; size: .; CDR3: CASSPAPGTGLAGYTF
V: TRBV7-9; D: .; J: TRBJ2-2; size: .; CDR3: CASSFDRSNTGELFF
V: TRBV21-1; D: .; J: TRBJ2-3; size: .; CDR3: CASSGRLAGGNTQYF
V: TRBV25-1; D: .; J: TRBJ1-2; size: .; CDR3: CATSDRSLYGYTF
V: TRBV19; D: TRBD1; J: TRBJ1-2; size: many; CDR3: CAAQGQDRVIGYTF
V: TRBV12-3/TRBV12-4; D: .; J: TRBJ2-3; size: .; CDR3: CASSWSGVDTQYF
V: TRBV2; D: .; J: TRBJ2-3; size: once; CDR3: CASRATGDTQYF
V: TRBV5-1; D: TRBD2; J: TRBJ2-1; size: .; CDR3: CASRSTSRNEQFF
V: TRBV12-3/TRBV12-4; D: .; J: TRBJ2-1; size: .; CDR3: CASSAPGGEQFF
V: TRBV27; D: TRBD1; J: TRBJ2-3; size: .; CDR3: CASSSRDRGLSSDTQYF
V: TRBV5-1; D: TRBD1; J: TRBJ1-4; size: .; CDR3: CASSRETGEWEKLFF
V: TRBV7-9; D: .; J: TRBJ1-1; size: .; CDR3: CASSLGAGLNTEAFF
V: TRBV23-1; D: .; J: TRBJ2-1; size: .; CDR3: CASSQCGEDNEQFF